This T cell receptor beta chain originates from a study of cytotoxic CD8 clonotypes in ibrutinib-treated CLL. Points from the study as a whole: Public clonotypes showed up rarely, and on treatment they shrank or held steady. Elevated clonality accompanied ibrutinib response, with a return toward baseline values at progression. Starting clonality was above that of age-matched healthy donors and tracked circulating CD8+ T-cell counts.

On this clone itself: Its antigen is unidentified.

The method was immunoSEQ multiplex PCR; TCRdb's version includes in-frame clones alone and lacks a portion of them. The sample lists approximately 150,000 clones; 70% to 90% were seen once. The clonotype comes from a human donor with chronic lymphocytic leukemia. Here the sequenced sample was PBMCs, taken at disease progression, from a patient treated with ibrutinib.

The CDR3 protein is CASSLQEFNQPQHF. DNA of the CDR3: TGTGCCAGCAGCTTACAGGAGTTCAATCAGCCCCAGCATTTT. The chain has TRBV7-2 and TRBJ1-5; D call uncertain. Germline V CDR1 and CDR2: SGHTA, FQGNSA. The CDR3 extends over 14 amino acids. The V end lost 2 bases, the J end lost 3 bases, and 8 bases lay between the germline ends. Full variable domain (missing parts from reference TRBV7-2 and TRBJ1-5): GAGVSQSPSNKVTEKGKDVELRCDPISGHTALYWYRQSLGQGLEFLIYFQGNSAPDKSGLPSDRFSAERTGGSVSTLTIQRTQQEDSAVYLCASSLQEFNQPQHFGDGTRLSIL.